The 4 T cell receptor beta chains given below trace back to one sample, sequenced in a study of blood T cell repertoires in COVID-19. The assay was immunoSEQ multiplex PCR, and TCRdb's table has in-frame clones only and misses some. The table includes 140,000 to 150,000 clones, around 83% detected once. Sequencing was done on a sample of PBMCs or T cells enriched from blood (not recorded which). These receptors were obtained from a woman between 45 and 65 years old who had been exposed to COVID-19.

V usage is TRBV19 and J usage is TRBJ1-1; TRBD1 matches 7 bases. Trimming removed 2 bases from V and 4 bases from J; junction bases left unmatched: 4. Germline assignment: CDR1 LNHDA and CDR2 SQIVND (reference sequence). The CDR3 has 14 residues. The CDR3 DNA reads TGTGCCAGTAGTATAACGGCAGGGGGCACTGAAGCTTTCTTT. The encoded protein is CASSITAGGTEAFF.

The V call is TRBV11-2, the J call TRBJ1-1; 8 bases line up with TRBD1. Germline V gene data show CDR1 as SGHAT and CDR2 as FQNNGV. CDR3 length: 14 amino acids. J was trimmed by 5 bases and V by 5 bases; bases with no gene match: 7. In DNA, the CDR3 is TGTGCCAGCAGCCTCAGGACAGGGATGACTGAAGCTTTCTTT. Amino acid sequence: CASSLRTGMTEAFF.

This chain connects TRBV6-4 to TRBJ2-3; TRBD1 agrees at 10 bases. This CDR3 comprises 15 residues. Germline CDR1 reads MRHNA; CDR2 reads SNTAGT. J lost 4 bases, V lost 0 bases, and 1 base had no gene match. In nucleotides, the CDR3 is TGTGCCAGCAGTGACTCGACAGGGGGCGCAGATACGCAGTATTTT. It specifies CASSDSTGGADTQYF.

This chain connects TRBV6-6 to TRBJ2-7; a possible D gene is TRBD1 (6 bases). The CDR3 is 13 residues long. Germline V gene lookup returns CDR1 MNHNY and CDR2 SVGAGI (reference sequence). Trimming stripped 7 bases from V and 0 bases from J, with 10 bases between. The CDR3 is CASIRDNSYEQYF. The DNA for the CDR3 is TGTGCCAGCATCCGGGACAACTCCTACGAGCAGTACTTC.